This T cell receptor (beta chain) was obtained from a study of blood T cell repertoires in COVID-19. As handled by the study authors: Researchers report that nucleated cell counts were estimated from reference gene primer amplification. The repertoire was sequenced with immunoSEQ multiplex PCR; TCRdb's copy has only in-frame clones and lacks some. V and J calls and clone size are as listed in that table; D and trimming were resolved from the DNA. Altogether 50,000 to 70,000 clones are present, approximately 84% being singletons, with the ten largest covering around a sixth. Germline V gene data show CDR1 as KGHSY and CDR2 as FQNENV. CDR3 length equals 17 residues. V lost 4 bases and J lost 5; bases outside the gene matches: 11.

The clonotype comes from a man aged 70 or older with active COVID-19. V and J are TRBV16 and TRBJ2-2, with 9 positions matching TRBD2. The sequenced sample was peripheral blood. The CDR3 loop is CASSLVAGGPRTGELFF. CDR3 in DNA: TGTGCCAGCAGCCTTGTCGCGGGAGGGCCCCGTACCGGGGAGCTGTTTTTT. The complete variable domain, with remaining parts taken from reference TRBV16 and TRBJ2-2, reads GEEVAQTPKHLVRGEGQKAKLYCAPIKGHSYVFWYQQVLKNEFKFLISFQNENVFDETGMPKERFSAKCLPNSPCSLEIQATKLEDSAVYFCASSLVAGGPRTGELFFGEGSRLTVL.